The 27 T cell receptor beta chains presented below share a single source sample, sequenced in a study of beta chain features in type 1 diabetes. Findings of the study overall: Shortening of TCRB CDR3s, moderate but significant, appeared in all four CD4+ subsets of Type 1 diabetes patients.

The study reverse transcribed the entire isolated RNA, so it sequenced expressed TCRB transcripts. Profiling relied on immunoSEQ multiplex PCR, and the TCRdb table lists in-frame clones only, not all of them. The table lists about 47,000 clones, 35% to 55% of them singletons, with less than 0.15% in the top ten. These TCRs' antigens remain unknown. Sample: stem cell memory CD4+ T cells from blood. Source of these receptors: a man aged 25-45 years with type 1 diabetes.

This chain connects TRBV5-6 to TRBJ2-2, with a possible D match to TRBD2 (6 bases). The CDR3 has 14 amino acids. Germline values: CDR1 SGHDT, CDR2 YYEEEE. The V and J ends lost 1 base and 7 bases respectively, with 11 bases between them. The CDR3 here is CASSLTSKGGELFF. CDR3 bases: TGTGCCAGCAGCTTGACTAGCAAGGGCGGGGAGCTGTTTTTT.

The chain combines TRBV5-4 with TRBJ2-7; no clear D. Germline V gene lookup returns CDR1 SGHNT and CDR2 YYREEE (reference sequence). The CDR3 loop spans 13 amino acids. V lost 2 bases to trimming and J lost 0 bases, with 6 bases between them. The CDR3 loop is CASSLLYSYEQYF. The CDR3 nucleotides are TGTGCCAGCAGCTTACTCTACTCCTACGAGCAGTACTTC.

The chain employs TRBV18 and TRBJ2-2, with 8 bases lining up with TRBD2. V dropped 10 bases and J dropped 6; count of bases not matched to a gene: 10. This CDR3 region has 14 residues. Germline V gives CDR1 KGHSH, CDR2 LQKENI. This chain's CDR3 is CATKAGEAPGELFF. In DNA form, the CDR3 reads TGTGCCACCAAAGCGGGAGAAGCCCCCGGGGAGCTGTTTTTT.

This clone was detected only once. The chain couples TRBV5-1 to TRBJ2-7; TRBD1 agrees at 10 bases. The CDR3 consists of 14 residues. The V gene end was trimmed by 10 bases and the J gene end by 2 bases; junction bases not matched to a gene: 9. Germline lookup yields CDR1 SGHRS and CDR2 YFSETQ. CDR3 loop: CASSPGTGAYEQYF. The DNA of the CDR3 is TGCGCCTCCTCACCCGGGACAGGGGCCTACGAGCAGTACTTC. Looking up the rest from reference TRBV5-1 and TRBJ2-7 gives the full variable domain: KAGVTQTPRYLIKTRGQQVTLSCSPISGHRSVSWYQQTPGQGLQFLFEYFSETQRNKGNFPGRFSGRQFSNSRSEMNVSTLELGDSALYLCASSPGTGAYEQYFGPGTRLTVT.

V usage is TRBV29-1 and J usage is TRBJ1-2, with D unclear. Germline-derived CDR1 and CDR2 are SQVTM and ANQGSEA. The CDR3 consists of 14 residues. Trimming pared 2 bases from V and 3 bases from J, leaving 13 bases between. The CDR3 nucleotides are TGCAGCGTTGAATTTTCAGGCTTGTACTATGGCTACACCTTC. This codes for CSVEFSGLYYGYTF. Full variable domain (remainder filled in from reference TRBV29-1 and TRBJ1-2): SAVISQKPSRDICQRGTSLTIQCQVDSQVTMMFWYRQQPGQSLTLIATANQGSEATYESGFVIDKFPISRPNLTFSTLTVSNMSPEDSSIYLCSVEFSGLYYGYTFGSGTRLTVV.

The gene calls are TRBV6-1 and TRBJ1-1; 8 bases are a match to TRBD1. This CDR3 has 14 amino acids. The germline V gene has CDR1 MNHNS and CDR2 SASEGT. V shed 2 bases, J shed 4 bases, and the junction held 3 bases outside the gene matches. The CDR3 DNA sequence: TGTGCCAGCAGTGAAAACAGGGGGACCACTGAAGCTTTCTTT. It yields the protein CASSENRGTTEAFF.

This chain links TRBV5-1 with TRBJ2-1; TRBD2 matches at 8 bases. Germline V lookup: CDR1 SGHRS, CDR2 YFSETQ. V lost 4 bases to trimming and J lost 6 bases; unmatched junction nucleotides: 9. This CDR3 has 15 residues. CDR3 in amino acids: CASSPAGLVGNEQFF. The DNA for the CDR3 is TGCGCCAGCAGCCCCGCGGGACTAGTGGGCAATGAGCAGTTCTTC.

This clone came up a few times. This sequence joins TRBV7-3 and TRBJ2-1; 8 bases align to TRBD2. Trimming took 2 bases from V and 0 from J; bases not matched to a gene: 9. Germline CDR1 is SGHTA and CDR2 is FQGTGA. The CDR3 covers 18 residues. The CDR3 protein is CASSLDRTSGSSYNEQFF. Here the CDR3 DNA reads TGTGCCAGCAGCTTAGATCGAACTAGCGGTAGCTCCTACAATGAGCAGTTCTTC.

The chain uses TRBV7-2 and TRBJ1-2; 12 bases are shared with TRBD1. After removal of 5 bases from V and 0 bases from J, the junction contained 4 bases not matched to a gene. Germline CDR1 reads SGHTA; CDR2 reads FQGNSA. This CDR3 has 16 residues. In nucleotides, the CDR3 is TGTGCCAGCAGCCGGGACAGGGGGCGAGCTAACTATGGCTACACCTTC. The encoded protein is CASSRDRGRANYGYTF.

V and J are TRBV10-3 and TRBJ1-2, with a tentative D call TRBD1 (5 bases). Germline CDR1 reads ENHRY; CDR2 reads SYGVKD. This CDR3 comprises 16 residues. Deletions cut 3 bases from V and 8 bases from J, with 22 bases between. CDR3 nucleotide sequence: TGTGCCATCAGTGACCTCCCTCCTTACCCAGGGCGAGGCTACACCTTC. Protein sequence: CAISDLPPYPGRGYTF.

V and J are TRBV19 and TRBJ2-7, with a weak D call TRBD1 (5 bases). The CDR3 runs to 14 residues. The V and J ends lost 5 bases and 11 bases respectively, with 22 bases between them. Germline values: CDR1 LNHDA, CDR2 SQIVND (reference sequence). The DNA for the CDR3 is TGTGCCAGTAGTTTACGTTCCGGACACCCGACGGAGTACTTC. It translates to CASSLRSGHPTEYF.

This clone has just a few counts. This chain joins TRBV5-4 and TRBJ2-7, with D possibly matching TRBD1 (6 bases). Trimming pared 10 bases from V and 5 bases from J, leaving 19 bases between. CDR3 length: 13 residues. CDR1 and CDR2 from the germline V gene are SGHNT and YYREEE (reference sequence). The CDR3: CAGRDISAHEQYF. In nucleotides, the CDR3 is TGTGCCGGAAGGGACATCTCAGCACACGAGCAGTACTTC.

The chain joins TRBV11-1 to TRBJ2-5; possible D gene TRBD2, 5 bases. From germline, CDR1 is SGHAT and CDR2 FQDESV (reference sequence). The CDR3 consists of 15 residues. V was shortened by 6 bases and J by 4 bases, with 18 bases between the two germline ends. CDR3 DNA: TGTGCCAGCAGTATCTCGGGAAGTTGGGGAGAGACCCAGTACTTC. It is translated as CASSISGSWGETQYF.

The chain links TRBV7-8 to TRBJ2-1; TRBD2 matches at 11 bases. The CDR3 runs to 22 residues. CDR1 is SGHVS and CDR2 is FQNEAQ in the germline V gene. The trim removed 0 bases at V and 2 bases at J, leaving 18 bases unmatched. The CDR3 DNA reads as TGTGCCAGCAGCTTAGCCCGAATGCCGGGACTAGCGGAGTCACAGGCCTACAATGAGCAGTTCTTC. Protein product: CASSLARMPGLAESQAYNEQFF.

This rearrangement joins TRBV19 to TRBJ2-6, with D maybe TRBD2 (5 bases). The germline V gene encodes CDR1 LNHDA and CDR2 SQIVND (reference sequence). The CDR3 consists of 14 residues. V lost 9 bases, J lost 0 bases, and 9 bases lay in between. Here the CDR3 DNA reads TGTGCCAGCTCACGGGGCTCTGGGGCCAACGTCCTGACTTTC. It codes for CASSRGSGANVLTF.

The chain joins TRBV6-1 to TRBJ2-7; 7 bases map to TRBD2. CDR1 MNHNS and CDR2 SASEGT come from the germline V gene. The ends lost 4 bases at V and 3 bases at J; junction bases unmatched: 6. The CDR3 sequence is 14 residues long. The CDR3: CASSGGLVGYEQYF. CDR3 nucleotide sequence: TGTGCCAGCAGTGGAGGACTAGTTGGCTACGAGCAGTACTTC.

The chain joins TRBV5-1 to TRBJ2-5; 9 nucleotides line up with TRBD1. The DNA end favors TRBJ2-7, so the J call may be wrong. CDR1 and CDR2 (germline): SGHRS, YFSETQ. The CDR3 consists of 15 residues. The CDR3 protein is CASSSYRGLSYEQYF. DNA for the CDR3: TGCGCCAGCAGCTCGTACAGGGGGCTGTCCTACGAGCAGTACTTC.

The CDR3 loop is CASSQQYREINYGYTF. CDR3 sequence (DNA): TGCGCCAGCAGCCAACAATATAGAGAGATTAACTATGGCTACACCTTC. V is TRBV4-3 and J is TRBJ1-2; D uncertain. Germline CDR1 LGHNA, CDR2 YSLEER. CDR3 length: 16 amino acids. Trimming removed 2 bases at V and 1 base at J, with 14 bases between.

The chain employs TRBV13 and TRBJ2-7; 7 nucleotides line up with TRBD1. The CDR3 runs to 16 residues. V lost 6 bases, J lost 3 bases, and 14 bases stayed unmatched. The germline CDR1 and CDR2 sequences are PRHDT and FYEKMQ (reference sequence). The CDR3 loop is CASSLPPVTGRYEQYF. CDR3 coding DNA: TGTGCCAGCAGTTTACCACCGGTGACAGGGCGCTACGAGCAGTACTTC.

This clone was observed once. The chain joins TRBV7-2 to TRBJ2-7; 16 bases map to TRBD2. The J segment lost 2 bases and the V segment lost 5 bases, leaving 12 bases of the junction unmatched. The CDR3 length is 19 residues. Germline V gene sequence: CDR1 SGHTA, CDR2 FQGNSA. CDR3 loop: CASSNPGLAGGPSPYEQYF. In DNA, the CDR3 is TGTGCCAGCAGCAACCCGGGACTAGCGGGAGGGCCCAGCCCCTACGAGCAGTACTTC.

V and J are TRBV6-5 and TRBJ1-1, with D unresolved. This CDR3 is 16 amino acids long. Trimming left V 0 bases short and J 5 bases short, with 16 bases between. Looked up from germline, CDR1 is MNHEY and CDR2 is SVGAGI. In DNA form, the CDR3 reads TGTGCCAGCAGTTACTCGACAATACCGGAGGCAACTGAAGCTTTCTTT. Its translation is CASSYSTIPEATEAFF.

V is TRBV18 and J is TRBJ1-2, with TRBD1 matching over 7 bases. V lost 5 bases and J lost 4; bases outside the gene matches: 7. The germline gives CDR1 KGHSH, CDR2 LQKENI. This CDR3 contains 14 residues. CDR3: CASSDATGVYGYTF. Written as DNA, the CDR3 is TGTGCCAGCTCAGACGCAACAGGGGTCTATGGCTACACCTTC.

Only a few counts were recorded for this clone. The chain has TRBV7-2 and TRBJ2-1; 16 bases are a match to TRBD2. The CDR3 runs 19 residues. After removal of 4 bases from V and 4 bases from J, the junction contained 10 bases not matched to a gene. Germline-derived CDR1 and CDR2 are SGHTA and FQGNSA. The CDR3 DNA sequence: TGTGCCAGCAGCTCGGGCGTGGGACTAGCGGGAGGGCCGTACAATGAGCAGTTCTTC. Protein: CASSSGVGLAGGPYNEQFF. The whole variable domain, remainder taken from reference TRBV7-2 and TRBJ2-1, is GAGVSQSPSNKVTEKGKDVELRCDPISGHTALYWYRQSLGQGLEFLIYFQGNSAPDKSGLPSDRFSAERTGGSVSTLTIQRTQQEDSAVYLCASSSGVGLAGGPYNEQFFGPGTRLTVL.

Written as DNA, the CDR3 is TGTGCCAGCAGCTTAGAGCGGGGAGCCCATGGCTACACCTTC. Translated: CASSLERGAHGYTF. This rearrangement joins TRBV7-2 to TRBJ1-2; D call uncertain. V was shortened by 1 base and J by 6 bases, with 12 bases between the two germline ends. CDR1 and CDR2 (germline): SGHTA, FQGNSA. The CDR3 has 14 residues.

This sequence joins TRBV25-1 and TRBJ2-7; 10 positions agree with TRBD2. This CDR3 region has 13 residues. Germline CDR1 is MGHDK and CDR2 is SYGVNS. The trim removed 5 bases at V and 3 bases at J, leaving 1 base unmatched. The CDR3 nucleotides read TGTGCCAGCAGTTGGACTAGCGGCTACGAGCAGTACTTC. Its protein product is CASSWTSGYEQYF.

The chain carries TRBV18 and TRBJ1-1; 7 nucleotides match TRBD1. CDR3 length: 13 residues. The V gene's germline CDR1 is KGHSH and CDR2 LQKENI. Trimming took 2 bases from V and 6 from J; bases not matched to a gene: 3. CDR3 region: CASSPGQDAEAFF. The CDR3 DNA reads as TGTGCCAGCTCACCAGGACAGGACGCTGAAGCTTTCTTT.

The V and J genes are TRBV10-3 and TRBJ2-3; 14 nucleotides agree with TRBD2. V was pared by 1 base and J by 5 bases, with 8 bases of the junction left unmatched. This CDR3 is built from 18 residues. CDR1 ENHRY and CDR2 SYGVKD come from the germline V gene. The CDR3 nucleotides are TGTGCCATCAGTGAGTTACTCCTAGGACTAGCGGGAGGAGATACGCAGTATTTT. This sequence encodes CAISELLLGLAGGDTQYF.